A selection of T cell receptor beta chains follows, all from one sample in a study of hypomethylating agent response in myelodysplastic syndrome. Clones were read by immunoSEQ multiplex PCR, and TCRdb kept only the in-frame ones, dropping some. The table shows around 3,100 clones, with 82% occurring only once. Sequences were derived from bone marrow, sampled before or after starting hypomethylating agent treatment for myelodysplastic syndrome (not recorded which). These receptors were taken from a human donor with myelodysplastic syndrome. The CDR3 runs from the conserved cysteine through the conserved F or W. D genes are given only for firm matches. Expanded clones are given a class, and other clones once, few, many or no size at all.

NA TRBJ2-3 TRBV14 NA CASSQDIPMGTQYF TGTGCCAGCAGCCAAGATATACCGATGGGTACGCAGTATTTT
NA TRBJ2-3 TRBV7-2 NA CASSLKDRGSTDTQYF TGTGCCAGCAGCTTAAAGGACCGAGGGAGCACAGATACGCAGTATTTT
NA TRBJ1-2 TRBV30 NA CAWSRGGQTGYTF TGTGCCTGGAGTAGAGGGGGGCAGACTGGCTACACCTTC
NA TRBJ2-2 TRBV30 NA CALHGTPTGELFF TGTGCCTTACACGGGACACCCACCGGGGAGCTGTTTTTT
once TRBJ2-6 TRBV19 TRBD1 CASSIAGTGSGANVLTF TGTGCCAGTAGTATAGCGGGGACAGGGTCTGGGGCCAACGTCCTGACTTTC
few TRBJ2-7 TRBV6-6 TRBD1 CASSTTRTGHPYEQYF TGTGCCAGCAGTACGACCAGGACAGGGCACCCCTACGAGCAGTACTTC
NA TRBJ2-7 TRBV6-1 NA CASSETGKTYEQYF TGTGCCAGCAGTGAGACAGGAAAAACCTACGAGCAGTACTTC
NA TRBJ1-3 TRBV2 NA CASGLSNTIYF TGTGCCAGCGGACTGTCTAACACCATATATTTT
few TRBJ1-5 TRBV27 TRBD1 CASSQGARQPQHF TGTGCCAGCTCACAGGGGGCGCGGCAGCCCCAGCATTTT
NA TRBJ1-1 TRBV7-2 TRBD1 CASSPSQGEAEAFF TGTGCCAGCAGCCCAAGCCAGGGGGAGGCTGAAGCTTTCTTT
NA TRBJ2-2 TRBV7-9 NA CASSLFRRKGGELFF TGTGCCAGCAGCTTATTCAGGAGAAAGGGCGGGGAGCTGTTTTTT
NA TRBJ1-2 TRBV5-1 TRBD1 CASSLDRGGYGYTF TGCGCCAGCAGCTTGGACAGGGGGGGCTATGGCTACACCTTC
NA TRBJ1-4 TRBV6-6 TRBD1 CASSYWGQGSNEKLFF TGTGCCAGCAGTTACTGGGGACAGGGAAGCAATGAAAAACTGTTTTTT
NA TRBJ1-2 TRBV18 TRBD1 CASSPPNSRTGAYGYTF TGTGCCAGCTCACCACCCAACAGCCGGACAGGCGCCTATGGCTACACCTTC
NA TRBJ1-4 TRBV30 TRBD1 CAWSVRTDRDGEKLFF TGTGCCTGGAGTGTAAGGACTGACAGGGACGGAGAAAAACTGTTTTTT
NA TRBJ2-2 TRBV6-5 NA CASSYRGRPTGELFF TGTGCCAGCAGTTACCGTGGCCGGCCTACCGGGGAGCTGTTTTTT
NA TRBJ2-2 TRBV7-3 TRBD2 CASSLNIAGERGGELFF TGTGCCAGCAGCCTTAACATAGCGGGAGAGAGGGGCGGGGAGCTGTTTTTT
NA TRBJ1-2 TRBV10-3 TRBD1 CAISDLGGGEGAGYGYTF TGTGCCATCAGTGACTTAGGGGGGGGCGAGGGGGCTGGCTATGGCTACACCTTC
NA TRBJ2-3 TRBV11-1 NA CASSLEGGTRVITDTQYF TGTGCCAGCAGCCTAGAGGGAGGAACACGAGTAATCACAGATACGCAGTATTTT
NA TRBJ1-5 TRBV30 TRBD1 CAYQGGGQPQHF TGTGCCTACCAGGGGGGGGGACAGCCCCAGCATTTT
NA TRBJ1-1 TRBV15 NA CATSRERGFGGEAFF TGTGCCACCAGCAGAGAGAGGGGGTTTGGAGGGGAAGCTTTCTTT
NA TRBJ2-3 TRBV5-8 NA CASSLFRGGSDTQYF TGTGCCAGCAGCTTATTCAGGGGGGGTTCAGATACGCAGTATTTT
NA TRBJ1-3 TRBV12-1 NA CASSLWRGGNTIYF TGTGCCAGCAGCCTTTGGCGCGGGGGAAACACCATATATTTT
NA TRBJ1-1 TRBV5-1 TRBD1 CASSRGGQTSLEAFF TGCGCCAGCAGCCGAGGGGGCCAAACCTCTCTAGAAGCTTTCTTT
NA TRBJ2-3 TRBV11-2 NA CASSLEGAGADTQYF TGTGCCAGCAGCTTAGAGGGGGCGGGGGCAGATACGCAGTATTTT
NA TRBJ1-4 TRBV11-2 TRBD1 CASSSAPTGANEKLFF TGTGCCAGCAGCTCCGCCCCGACAGGGGCTAATGAAAAACTGTTTTTT
NA TRBJ1-6 TRBV6-5 NA CASSRDQTNSPLHF TGTGCCAGCAGTCGGGACCAAACGAATTCACCCCTCCACTTT
NA TRBJ2-7 TRBV9 NA CASSVEGGWYEQYF TGTGCCAGCAGCGTAGAGGGGGGCTGGTACGAGCAGTACTTC
once TRBJ1-2 TRBV6-5 NA CASSYQGNPYGYTF TGTGCCAGCAGTTATCAAGGGAATCCCTATGGCTACACCTTC
NA TRBJ1-2 TRBV27 NA CASSLRGERNYGYTF TGTGCCAGCAGTTTAAGGGGGGAGAGAAACTATGGCTACACCTTC
few TRBJ2-1 TRBV4-2 NA CASSQDRGSYNEQFF TGTGCCAGCAGCCAAGATAGGGGATCCTACAATGAGCAGTTCTTC
NA TRBJ1-5 TRBV19 NA CASDTPGSNQPQHF TGTGCCAGTGATACCCCAGGGAGCAATCAGCCCCAGCATTTT
NA TRBJ1-5 TRBV7-8 NA CASSLVGTINQPQHF TGTGCCAGCAGCTTAGTTGGCACCATCAATCAGCCCCAGCATTTT
NA TRBJ1-4 TRBV9 NA CASSVGVTNEKLFF TGTGCCAGCAGCGTAGGGGTGACTAATGAAAAACTGTTTTTT
NA TRBJ2-1 TRBV5-1 NA CASSLGLEGNEQFF TGCGCCAGCAGCTTGGGTCTGGAGGGGAATGAGCAGTTCTTC
NA TRBJ2-7 TRBV27 NA CASSSQRSPPYEQYF TGTGCCAGCAGCTCCCAGCGGTCCCCACCTTACGAGCAGTACTTC
once TRBJ2-2 TRBV28 NA CASSPATGHTGELFF TGTGCCAGCAGTCCCGCCACAGGGCACACCGGGGAGCTGTTTTTT
NA TRBJ1-5 TRBV7-2 NA CASSVMGYDQPQHF TGTGCCAGCAGCGTGATGGGGTATGACCAGCCCCAGCATTTT
NA TRBJ2-1 TRBV5-1 NA CASRTTRESYNEQFF TGCGCCAGCAGGACTACTCGGGAATCCTACAATGAGCAGTTCTTC
NA TRBJ1-1 TRBV7-6 NA CASSSQGNTEAFF TGTGCCAGCAGCTCCCAGGGGAACACTGAAGCTTTCTTT
NA TRBJ2-3 TRBV6-6 TRBD1 CASRNRGSSTDTQYF TGTGCCAGCAGAAACAGGGGAAGTAGCACAGATACGCAGTATTTT
NA TRBJ1-1 TRBV30 NA CAWSAIRTARNTEAFF TGTGCCTGGAGCGCCATCCGGACAGCCCGGAACACTGAAGCTTTCTTT
NA TRBJ2-1 TRBV7-8 TRBD2 CASSFPGTSGYNEQFF TGTGCCAGCAGCTTCCCAGGGACTAGCGGGTACAATGAGCAGTTCTTC
NA TRBJ2-1 TRBV7-2 TRBD2 CASSSLGRGFLSNEQFF TGTGCCAGCAGCTCCCTCGGGAGGGGATTCCTTTCCAATGAGCAGTTCTTC
NA TRBJ2-5 TRBV9 TRBD2 CASSPGTSGGAQETQYF TGTGCCAGCAGCCCCGGGACTAGCGGGGGGGCCCAGGAGACCCAGTACTTC
NA TRBJ2-3 TRBV5-1 TRBD2 CASSLFAGGLGDTQYF TGCGCCAGCAGCTTGTTTGCGGGGGGGCTCGGAGATACGCAGTATTTT
NA TRBJ2-5 TRBV7-6 NA CASSSTGAGETQYF TGTGCCAGCAGCTCCACGGGGGCGGGGGAGACCCAGTACTTC
once TRBJ1-1 TRBV5-6 NA CASSPPGDTEAFF TGTGCCAGCAGCCCTCCAGGGGACACTGAAGCTTTCTTT
NA TRBJ1-2 TRBV6-1 NA CASSEVGQLNYGYTF TGTGCCAGCAGTGAAGTCGGACAGCTGAACTATGGCTACACCTTC
NA TRBJ1-6 TRBV9 NA CASSVFVWDSPLHF TGTGCCAGCAGCGTATTTGTTTGGGATTCACCCCTCCACTTT
NA TRBJ1-2 TRBV5-5 NA CASTPEMHNYGYTF TGTGCCAGCACCCCCGAGATGCATAACTATGGCTACACCTTC
NA TRBJ1-5 TRBV7-2 NA CASSLEGYGNQPQHF TGTGCCAGCAGCTTAGAGGGGTATGGCAATCAGCCCCAGCATTTT
once TRBJ1-6 TRBV5-1 NA CASSLKLPDSPLHF TGCGCCAGCAGCTTGAAGCTGCCGGATTCACCCCTCCACTTT
NA TRBJ2-1 TRBV29-1 NA CSGTFREQFF TGCAGCGGAACGTTCCGGGAGCAGTTCTTC
NA TRBJ2-5 TRBV7-9 NA CASSSKETQYF TGTGCCAGCAGCTCAAAAGAGACCCAGTACTTC
NA TRBJ2-1 TRBV30 NA CAWSPPGRKEQFF TGTGCCTGGAGTCCCCCCGGGAGAAAGGAGCAGTTCTTC
NA TRBJ2-7 TRBV7-6 TRBD1 CASSLAGQGVEQYF TGTGCCAGCAGCTTAGCGGGACAGGGGGTCGAGCAGTACTTC
NA TRBJ1-4 TRBV29-1 NA CSVEKDEKLFF TGCAGCGTTGAAAAAGATGAAAAACTGTTTTTT
NA TRBJ1-3 TRBV19 NA CATQDSPGTIYF TGTGCCACCCAAGACAGTCCGGGCACCATATATTTT